This TCR beta chain originates from a study of cytomegalovirus exposure and HLA in healthy donors. Findings of the study overall: The authors excluded some V segments, including TRBV6-2 and TRBV6-3, as indistinguishable. TCR beta chains numbering roughly 150 were designated cytomegalovirus-associated.

This CDR3 comprises 16 residues. Germline V gene sequence: CDR1 MNHEY, CDR2 SMNVEV (reference sequence). V dropped 5 bases and J dropped 3 bases, with 19 bases sitting between them. It was with 60 Vbeta and 13 Jbeta primers that the PCR ran. Measured with immunoSEQ multiplex PCR; TCRdb has only the in-frame clones, and not every one. The table includes over 250,000 clones, around 86% detected once. Regarding this clone: As yet, its antigen is unknown.

The receptor was derived from a middle-aged man in good health and CMV-seropositive. Sequencing was performed on PBMCs. This chain connects TRBV27 to TRBJ1-2; D possibly corresponds to TRBD1 (6 bases). This CDR3 is CASSPIPPGEDYGYTF. The CDR3 nucleotides read TGTGCCAGCAGTCCGATACCGCCAGGGGAAGACTATGGCTACACCTTC.